This T cell receptor (beta chain) was documented in a study of blood T cell repertoires in COVID-19. Here immunoSEQ multiplex PCR was the method, and the copy in TCRdb shows in-frame clones only, minus some. Of fewer than 450,000 clones in the sample, 70% to 90% were seen once. This clone was counted between two and nine times. The trim removed 5 bases at V and 4 bases at J, leaving 6 bases unmatched. The CDR3 is made up of 15 amino acids. Germline loops: CDR1 LNHDA, CDR2 SQIVND (reference sequence). This chain uses TRBV19 with TRBJ1-5, with 9 bases lining up with TRBD1. This TCR was recovered from a woman between 50 and 59 years old with COVID-19, enrolled during active disease. Source material: peripheral blood. The CDR3 DNA reads as TGTGCCAGTAGTCCGGGACAGGGATTTAATCAGCCCCAGCATTTT. The encoded protein is CASSPGQGFNQPQHF. Based on the CDR3 plus reference TRBV19 and TRBJ1-5, the full variable domain is DGGITQSPKYLFRKEGQNVTLSCEQNLNHDAMYWYRQDPGQGLRLIYYSQIVNDFQKGDIAEGYSVSREKKESFPLTVTSAQKNPTAFYLCASSPGQGFNQPQHFGDGTRLSIL.